Listed below are T cell receptor beta chains from one sample, sequenced in a study of OX40 agonist ivuxolimab in advanced cancers. Assay used: immunoSEQ multiplex PCR; TCRdb lists only in-frame clones, some missing. The sample yields some 150,000 clones, over 75% seen once. The source was CD4+ or CD8+ T cells sorted from blood, collected in a trial of the OX40 agonist ivuxolimab. All receptors come from an adult with an advanced solid tumor such as melanoma, head and neck, liver or kidney cancer. Each CDR3 is given with its conserved first and last residue. A D gene is named only where the DNA matches it firmly.

d_call	j_call	v_call	cdr3_nt	cdr3_aa
TRBD1	TRBJ2-1	TRBV4-3	TGCGCCAGCAGCCTAGGACAGGGCTACAATGAGCAGTTCTTC	CASSLGQGYNEQFF
TRBD2	TRBJ2-1	TRBV19	TGTGCCAGTAGTATAGATCGGATGGCTAGCGGGCTATACAATGAGCAGTTCTTC	CASSIDRMASGLYNEQFF
TRBD1	TRBJ1-1	TRBV19	TGTGCCATCGGACAGGGAATTGAAGCTTTCTTT	CAIGQGIEAFF
NA	TRBJ1-2	TRBV6-5	TGTGCCAGCAGTTACTCGGCGGCAGGGTACTATGGCTACACCTTC	CASSYSAAGYYGYTF
NA	TRBJ2-7	TRBV11-2	TGTGCCAGCAGCTTAGAGTCAGGTTCGGGCGAGCAGTACTTC	CASSLESGSGEQYF
NA	TRBJ2-7	TRBV5-1	TGCGCCAGCAGTTCACAGGGCACCTACGAGCAGTACTTC	CASSSQGTYEQYF
NA	TRBJ2-3	TRBV28	TGTGCCAGCAGTTTCACCATCCACGACCAATCCCTCCCAGATACGCAGTATTTT	CASSFTIHDQSLPDTQYF
TRBD2	TRBJ2-7	TRBV18	TGTGCCAGCTCACCCCTAGCGGGAGCCTTGAGCTCCTCCTACGAGCAGTACTTC	CASSPLAGALSSSYEQYF
TRBD1	TRBJ2-3	TRBV7-6	TGTGCCAGCAGCTCGGGAATACTAGAAGGGGGCGCAGATACGCAGTATTTT	CASSSGILEGGADTQYF
NA	TRBJ1-3	TRBV7-2	TGTGCCAGCAGCTTAAACACCCGAAACACCATATATTTT	CASSLNTRNTIYF
NA	TRBJ1-2	TRBV19	TGTGCCAGTAGTACCCTGCGAGGACAGTCTACCTATGGCTACACCTTC	CASSTLRGQSTYGYTF
TRBD1	TRBJ2-3	TRBV4-3	TGCGCCAGCAGCCAAGACGCGGACAGGGGGAGAGGCACAGATACGCAGTATTTT	CASSQDADRGRGTDTQYF
NA	TRBJ2-7	TRBV5-4	TGTGCCAGCAGCTCCGCAAAGGACCCGAACCTCTACGAGCAGTACTTC	CASSSAKDPNLYEQYF
TRBD2	TRBJ2-5	TRBV14	TGTGCCAGCAGCCAAGAGGCCCAATGGGCGGGAGGATTAGAGACCCAGTACTTC	CASSQEAQWAGGLETQYF
NA	TRBJ2-5	TRBV6-6	TGTGCCAGCAGTCCCACCCTCGGGGCGCCACCGGAGACCCAGTACTTC	CASSPTLGAPPETQYF
NA	TRBJ2-6	TRBV2	TGTGCCATTACGGGGGCCAACGTCCTGACTTTC	CAITGANVLTF